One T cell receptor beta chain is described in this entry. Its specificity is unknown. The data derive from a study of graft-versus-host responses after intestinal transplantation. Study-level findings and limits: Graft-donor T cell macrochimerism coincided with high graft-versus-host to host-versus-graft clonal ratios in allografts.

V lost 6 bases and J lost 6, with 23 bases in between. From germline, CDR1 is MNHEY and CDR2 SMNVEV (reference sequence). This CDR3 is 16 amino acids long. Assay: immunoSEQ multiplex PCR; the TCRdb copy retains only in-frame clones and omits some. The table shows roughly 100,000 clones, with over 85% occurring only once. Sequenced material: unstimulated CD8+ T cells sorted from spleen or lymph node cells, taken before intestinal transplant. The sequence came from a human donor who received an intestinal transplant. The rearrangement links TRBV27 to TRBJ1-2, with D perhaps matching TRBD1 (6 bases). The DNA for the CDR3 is TGTGCCAGCAGCGCCCTGCCAGGGGAATGGATTGATGGCTACACCTTC. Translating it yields CASSALPGEWIDGYTF.